What follows describes a single TCR beta chain. The source of the sample is a study of blood T cell repertoires in COVID-19. Background on the study: Collection of acute and convalescent COVID-19 samples took place in the United States, Italy and Spain.

Per the germline V gene, CDR1 is LNHDA and CDR2 is SQIVND (reference sequence). V was trimmed by 0 bases and J by 5 bases, leaving 13 bases between them. CDR3 length equals 15 residues. The method was immunoSEQ multiplex PCR; TCRdb's version includes in-frame clones alone and lacks a portion of them. The sample consists of some 330,000 clones, approximately 87% of them appearing once. The specimen was PBMCs or T cells enriched from blood (not recorded which). V gene TRBV19 combines with J gene TRBJ1-2; D gene ambiguous. The sequence was obtained from a middle-aged man in a cohort exposed to, infected with or recovered from COVID-19 (not recorded which). The CDR3 reads CASSIDYGAGYGYTF. The CDR3, as DNA: TGTGCCAGTAGTATAGATTACGGTGCCGGGTATGGCTACACCTTC. Full variable domain (remainder filled in from reference TRBV19 and TRBJ1-2): DGGITQSPKYLFRKEGQNVTLSCEQNLNHDAMYWYRQDPGQGLRLIYYSQIVNDFQKGDIAEGYSVSREKKESFPLTVTSAQKNPTAFYLCASSIDYGAGYGYTFGSGTRLTVV.